Presented here are 25 T cell receptor beta chains from one specimen sequenced in a study of response to subunit inactivated influenza vaccine. TCRdb ran MiXCR on the RT-PCR reads and lists one entry per CDR3 protein. Here the sample spans hundreds of thousands of distinct CDR3 sequences, around 16% being singletons. The sequenced sample was PBMCs from blood, obtained 11 to 12 days after vaccination. The receptors come from a man aged 45-65 years who received an inactivated influenza vaccine.

This clonotype was seen only a few times. This chain links TRBV5-4 with TRBJ1-6, with D possibly TRBD1 on 5 matching bases. Trimming took off 3 bases at V and 6 bases at J, with 19 bases between the two ends. The CDR3 consists of 17 residues. The germline V gene has CDR1 SGHNT and CDR2 YYREEE (reference sequence). CDR3 amino acids: CASSSGRGRRGNSPLHF. In nucleotides, the CDR3 is TGTGCCAGCAGCTCAGGGCGGGGCCGTCGGGGTAATTCACCCCTCCACTTT.

In its sample, this clonotype was seen many times. The chain is built from TRBV11-2 and TRBJ2-7, with 9 positions matching TRBD1. Unmatched junction bases numbered 14, after V lost 1 base and J lost 4 bases. Looked up from germline, CDR1 is SGHAT and CDR2 is FQNNGV. The CDR3 length is 18 residues. The CDR3 loop reads CASSLVGTGSTFDYEQYF. DNA for the CDR3: TGTGCCAGCAGCTTAGTTGGGACAGGGTCCACTTTTGATTACGAGCAGTACTTC.

A few counts support this clonotype. This chain joins TRBV7-9 and TRBJ1-5; tentatively, D is TRBD1 (5 bases). The length of the CDR3 is 14 residues. Germline V CDR1 and CDR2: SEHNR, FQNEAQ (reference sequence). Trimming removed 2 bases at V and 5 bases at J, with 10 bases between. CDR3 protein: CASSLMGGDQPQHF. DNA of the CDR3: TGTGCCAGCAGCTTAATGGGGGGTGATCAGCCCCAGCATTTT.

This chain links TRBV5-1 with TRBJ2-1; 7 positions agree with TRBD2. CDR1 and CDR2 from the germline V gene are SGHRS and YFSETQ. This CDR3 contains 13 residues. V was clipped by 3 bases and J by 4 bases; unmatched bases: 1. The CDR3 protein is CASSWTSYNEQFF. The CDR3 DNA reads as TGCGCCAGCAGCTGGACTAGTTACAATGAGCAGTTCTTC.

There are many counts of this clonotype. J is TRBJ2-5 and V is TRBV6-2 or TRBV6-3; the D is unclear. Germline assignment: CDR1 MNHEY and CDR2 SVGEGT. This CDR3 contains 12 residues. V lost 2 bases and J 1 base, leaving 2 bases between the germline ends. In DNA form, the CDR3 reads TGTGCCAGCAGTTACCTCCAAGAGACCCAGTACTTC. It translates to CASSYLQETQYF.

This clonotype appeared a few times. This chain connects TRBV6-5 to TRBJ1-2; 8 bases are a match to TRBD1. V lost 4 bases, J lost 8 bases, and 6 bases stayed unmatched. CDR3 length: 13 amino acids. The germline gives CDR1 MNHEY, CDR2 SVGAGI. The CDR3 region has the DNA TGTGCCAGCAGTTCCGGACAGGGCTTAGGCTACACCTTC. It specifies CASSSGQGLGYTF.

This clonotype was seen only a few times. V usage is TRBV5-1 and J usage is TRBJ2-5; TRBD2 aligns across 10 bases. Germline V gene data show CDR1 as SGHRS and CDR2 as YFSETQ. With V trimmed by 1 base and J by 5 bases, 5 bases remained unmatched. The CDR3 has 15 residues. CDR3 amino acids: CASSLPSGGAETQYF. CDR3 sequence (DNA): TGCGCCAGCAGCTTGCCTAGCGGGGGTGCGGAGACCCAGTACTTC.

In regard to this clonotype: A read error may explain this, as a much larger clone is one base away. The J gene is TRBJ1-2, the V gene TRBV5-1; D is ambiguous. CDR3 length: 13 amino acids. Germline V gives CDR1 SGHRS, CDR2 YFSETQ. The CDR3 loop reads CACSLGSDYGYTF. In nucleotides, the CDR3 is TGCGCCTGCAGCTTAGGGTCGGACTATGGCTACACCTTC.

The chain is built from TRBV9 and TRBJ2-5, with TRBD2 identical over 9 bases. Germline trimming cut 0 bases from V and 2 bases from J; bases unmatched to any gene: 8. Germline CDR1 SGDLS, CDR2 YYNGEE. The CDR3 length is 17 residues. CDR3 residues: CASSVEQRGAFQETQYF. The CDR3 coding sequence is TGTGCCAGCAGCGTAGAACAGCGGGGGGCCTTTCAAGAGACCCAGTACTTC.

The rearrangement joins TRBV11-2 to TRBJ2-3; TRBD1 matches at 10 bases. The CDR3 contains 14 residues. The V and J ends lost 3 bases and 7 bases, in that order; junction bases with no gene match: 4. Germline lookup yields CDR1 SGHAT and CDR2 FQNNGV. The CDR3 region has the DNA TGTGCCAGCAGCTTCGACAGGGGGCTGCATACGCAGTATTTT. Its translation is CASSFDRGLHTQYF. The variable domain in full, completed from reference TRBV11-2 and TRBJ2-3, reads EAGVAQSPRYKIIEKRQSVAFWCNPISGHATLYWYQQILGQGPKLLIQFQNNGVVDDSQLPKDRFSAERLKGVDSTLKIQPAKLEDSAVYLCASSFDRGLHTQYFGPGTRLTVL.

The chain links TRBV4-1 to TRBJ2-5; 7 bases are a match to TRBD1. Germline CDR1 is MGHRA and CDR2 is YSYEKL. CDR3 length equals 13 residues. V dropped 3 bases and J dropped 4; count of bases not matched to a gene: 2. The CDR3 loop reads CASSQQGVETQYF. CDR3 DNA sequence: TGCGCCAGCAGCCAGCAGGGGGTAGAGACCCAGTACTTC.

This clonotype was recorded many times. The CDR3 DNA reads TGTGCCAGCAGCCCTGTTGGGGGATCTTACGCTTTCTTT. Translation gives CASSPVGGSYAFF. The chain recombines TRBV7-2 with TRBJ1-1; D might be TRBD1 (5 bases). V was cut by 5 bases and J by 11 bases, with 18 bases left in between. Germline V gene data show CDR1 as SGHTA and CDR2 as FQGNSA. CDR3 length: 13 residues.

The rearrangement joins TRBV10-1 to TRBJ2-7, with 8 bases aligning to TRBD1. Germline lookup yields CDR1 WNHNN and CDR2 SYGVQD (reference sequence). With V trimmed by 2 bases and J by 3 bases, 3 bases remained unmatched. The CDR3 spans 14 residues. The CDR3 bases are TGCGCCAGCAGTGAGACCGGGACAGGCTACGAGCAGTACTTC. This translates into CASSETGTGYEQYF.

The rearrangement links TRBV20-1 to TRBJ2-3, with TRBD2 identical over 7 bases. The germline gives CDR1 DFQATT, CDR2 SNEGSKA (reference sequence). V dropped 0 bases and J dropped 1; count of bases not matched to a gene: 4. This CDR3 is built from 15 residues. CDR3 DNA: TGCAGTGCTAGAGATCCCCGGGAGGGCACAGATACGCAGTATTTT. As protein: CSARDPREGTDTQYF.

Regarding this clonotype: This likely comes from a read error, as the CDR3 has no conserved phenylalanine or tryptophan at its end. It is unclear where the CDR3 begins or ends on the DNA, so no DNA is shown, and the CDR3 is as TCRdb lists it. V and J are TRBV27 and TRBJ2-1. 8 amino acids form the CDR3, both terminal residues included. Germline-derived CDR1 and CDR2 are MNHEY and SMNVEV (reference sequence). The CDR3 here is CASSLVAE.

This clonotype was counted between two and nine times. The chain is built from TRBV30 and TRBJ2-7, with D hard to call. In germline, CDR1 is GTSNPN, CDR2 SVGIG (reference sequence). Trimming shortened V by 6 bases and J by 1 base, and 16 bases separated the two germline ends. There are 14 residues in the CDR3. The CDR3 sequence: CACLPMGKSYEQYF. CDR3 DNA: TGTGCCTGCCTGCCGATGGGCAAATCCTACGAGCAGTACTTC.

The chain couples TRBV6-2 or TRBV6-3 to TRBJ2-4; weak D call: TRBD2 (5 bases). The length of the CDR3 is 16 residues. The V end lost 6 bases, the J end lost 0 bases, and 15 bases lay between the germline ends. The V gene's germline CDR1 is MNHEY and CDR2 SVGEGT. The CDR3 DNA sequence: TGTGCCAGCAGCCGGACTGCTTCCTTAGCCAAAAACATTCAGTACTTC. The encoded protein is CASSRTASLAKNIQYF.

This clonotype was counted a few times. This sequence joins TRBV3-1 and TRBJ2-3; D call uncertain. Looked up from germline, CDR1 is LGHDT and CDR2 is YNNKEL (reference sequence). The CDR3 runs to 13 residues. Trimming left V 4 bases short and J 4 bases short, with 9 bases between. The CDR3 loop is CASSRLGSDTQYF. CDR3 nucleotide sequence: TGTGCCAGCAGCCGTTTAGGTTCAGATACGCAGTATTTT.

This clonotype showed up just a few times. This sequence joins TRBV12-3 or TRBV12-4 and TRBJ1-2; perhaps TRBD1 as D (6 bases). This CDR3 region has 16 residues. V lost 7 bases, J lost 5 bases, and 23 bases lay in between. The CDR3 sequence is CASKQGETGLGYGYTF. The CDR3 bases are TGTGCCAGCAAGCAAGGCGAAACAGGGCTAGGGTATGGCTACACCTTC.

This clonotype has a handful of counts. CDR3 in DNA: TGTGCCAGCAGGGCGGCTGGACAGGGGGTCGAGGAGACCCAGTACTTC. It is translated as CASRAAGQGVEETQYF. The V call is TRBV12-3 or TRBV12-4, the J call TRBJ2-5; 10 bases map to TRBD1. V shed 6 bases, J shed 5 bases, and the junction held 12 bases outside the gene matches. The CDR3 spans 16 residues.

The genes are TRBV7-2 and TRBJ2-3; a possible D gene is TRBD2 (6 bases). CDR1 and CDR2 from the germline V gene are SGHTA and FQGNSA. CDR3 size: 16 residues. V was cut by 1 base and J by 1 base, with 12 bases left in between. CDR3 loop: CASSLVGLLRTDTQYF. CDR3 DNA: TGTGCCAGCAGCTTAGTGGGACTGCTCCGCACAGATACGCAGTATTTT.

This clonotype was recorded a few times. The CDR3 nucleotides read TGTGCCAGCAGCCAAGATGGGCCCTACGAGCAGTACTTC. It yields the protein CASSQDGPYEQYF. The V call is TRBV3-1, the J call TRBJ2-7; D unresolved. The CDR3 contains 13 residues. Trimming removed 0 bases from V and 2 bases from J, with 5 bases in between. Germline values: CDR1 LGHDT, CDR2 YNNKEL (reference sequence).

This clonotype was observed a few times. The V call is TRBV21-1, the J call TRBJ1-6; no DNA check was done on the table's D call, TRBD1. TRBV21-1 is listed as a pseudogene. CDR3 size: 17 residues. The CDR3 nucleotides read TGTGCCAGCATCACTTACACCTTAGGACTGGGGAATTCACCCCTCCACTTT. Translation gives CASITYTLGLGNSPLHF.

This clonotype was found a few times. The chain uses TRBV29-1 and TRBJ2-3; 10 nucleotides match TRBD2. The germline V gene encodes CDR1 SQVTM and CDR2 ANQGSEA. This CDR3 spans 17 amino acids. The J segment lost 2 bases and the V segment lost 0 bases, leaving 8 bases of the junction unmatched. The CDR3 DNA follows: TGCAGCGTTGAAGATTGGAGCGGGGGGGAGATCACAGATACGCAGTATTTT. Its translation: CSVEDWSGGEITDTQYF.

This clonotype was seen ten or more times. This rearrangement joins TRBV15 to TRBJ2-2, with D possibly being TRBD2 (6 bases). The germline V gene has CDR1 LNHNV and CDR2 YYDKDF (reference sequence). Trimming removed 3 bases from V and 6 bases from J, with 14 bases in between. The CDR3 has 15 residues. This chain's CDR3 is CATSRDLGGAGELFF. Written as DNA, the CDR3 is TGTGCCACCAGCAGGGACCTTGGAGGGGCCGGGGAGCTGTTTTTT. Using reference TRBV15 and TRBJ2-2 for the parts outside the CDR3, the full variable domain is DAMVIQNPRYQVTQFGKPVTLSCSQTLNHNVMYWYQQKSSQAPKLLFHYYDKDFNNEADTPDNFQSRRPNTSFCFLDIRSPGLGDTAMYLCATSRDLGGAGELFFGEGSRLTVL.